A selection of T cell receptor beta chains follows, all from one sample in a study of radiotherapy plus CTLA-4 blockade in lung cancer. This table comes from immunoSEQ multiplex PCR, and its TCRdb copy is limited to in-frame clones, with some not included. The sample lists tens of thousands of clones, over 70% occurring once. The sample was peripheral blood, taken from a patient treated with radiotherapy plus ipilimumab. All receptors derive from a human donor with non-small cell lung cancer that progressed on radiotherapy plus ipilimumab. Both conserved end residues are part of each CDR3.

v_gene	j_gene	CDR3aa
TRBV12-2	TRBJ1-6	CASRLAGSYNSPLHF
TRBV29-1	TRBJ1-1	CSVEDGHTEAFF
TRBV5-1	TRBJ2-5	CASSPFSQSQETQYF
TRBV28	TRBJ2-3	CASSFGDRGTDTQYF
TRBV11-3	TRBJ2-1	CASSLGRESINEQFF
TRBV5-6	TRBJ1-1	CASSTARRHTEAFF
TRBV7-8	TRBJ2-1	CASSLGLASNNEQFF
TRBV6-1	TRBJ2-7	CASSISGSSYEQYF
TRBV19	TRBJ2-2	CASSRDYTGELFF
TRBV9	TRBJ2-7	CASDSKKGTESSYEQYF
TRBV6-1	TRBJ2-2	CASSVKGFLNTGELFF
TRBV19	TRBJ2-3	CASSIGISDTQYF
TRBV5-4	TRBJ1-2	CASSQLTSAPGDYGYTF
TRBV19	TRBJ1-5	CASSMTGGRDQPQHF
TRBV6-4	TRBJ1-4	CASSGDRVSEKLFF
TRBV19	TRBJ2-1	CASSRGAGYGNEQFF
TRBV4-2	TRBJ1-1	CASSRAGTNTEAFF
TRBV7-8	TRBJ2-7	CASSLERGEQYF
TRBV27	TRBJ2-5	CASSTRERDIETQYF
TRBV9	TRBJ2-7	CASSGGSYEQYF
TRBV7-3	TRBJ1-1	CASSLSQDTEAFF
TRBV6-1	TRBJ2-5	CASSEALLLTETQYF
TRBV28	TRBJ2-1	CASTVGGSSYNEQFF
TRBV2	TRBJ2-5	CASNEETQYF
TRBV5-4	TRBJ1-1	CASSIPGEVNTEAFF
TRBV28	TRBJ2-7	CASSLGGYEQYF
TRBV5-1	TRBJ1-6	CASSLGARREPLHF
TRBV19	TRBJ1-5	CASSRTGTSNQPQHF
TRBV2	TRBJ2-3	CASWGDSGRASLDTQYF
TRBV6-1	TRBJ2-5	CASSDARTGRSETQYF
TRBV27	TRBJ2-1	CASSLRLPIAANEQFF
TRBV6-6	TRBJ1-4	CASSYLGQPNEKLFF